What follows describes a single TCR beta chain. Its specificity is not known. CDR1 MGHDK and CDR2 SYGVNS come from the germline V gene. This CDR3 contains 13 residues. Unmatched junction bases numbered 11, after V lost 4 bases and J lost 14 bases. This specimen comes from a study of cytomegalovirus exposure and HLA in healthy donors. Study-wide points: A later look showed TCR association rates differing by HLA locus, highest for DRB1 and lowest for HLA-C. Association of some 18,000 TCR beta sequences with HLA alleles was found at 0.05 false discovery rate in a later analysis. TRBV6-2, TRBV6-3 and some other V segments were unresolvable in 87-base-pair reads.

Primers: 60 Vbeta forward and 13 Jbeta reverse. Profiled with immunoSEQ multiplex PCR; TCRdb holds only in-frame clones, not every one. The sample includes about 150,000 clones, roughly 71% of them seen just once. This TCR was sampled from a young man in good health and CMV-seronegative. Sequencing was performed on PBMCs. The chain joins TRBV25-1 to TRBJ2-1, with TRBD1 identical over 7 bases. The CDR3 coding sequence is TGTGCCAGCAGTGCCCAGTATGGGCAGGGGGAGTTCTTC. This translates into CASSAQYGQGEFF.